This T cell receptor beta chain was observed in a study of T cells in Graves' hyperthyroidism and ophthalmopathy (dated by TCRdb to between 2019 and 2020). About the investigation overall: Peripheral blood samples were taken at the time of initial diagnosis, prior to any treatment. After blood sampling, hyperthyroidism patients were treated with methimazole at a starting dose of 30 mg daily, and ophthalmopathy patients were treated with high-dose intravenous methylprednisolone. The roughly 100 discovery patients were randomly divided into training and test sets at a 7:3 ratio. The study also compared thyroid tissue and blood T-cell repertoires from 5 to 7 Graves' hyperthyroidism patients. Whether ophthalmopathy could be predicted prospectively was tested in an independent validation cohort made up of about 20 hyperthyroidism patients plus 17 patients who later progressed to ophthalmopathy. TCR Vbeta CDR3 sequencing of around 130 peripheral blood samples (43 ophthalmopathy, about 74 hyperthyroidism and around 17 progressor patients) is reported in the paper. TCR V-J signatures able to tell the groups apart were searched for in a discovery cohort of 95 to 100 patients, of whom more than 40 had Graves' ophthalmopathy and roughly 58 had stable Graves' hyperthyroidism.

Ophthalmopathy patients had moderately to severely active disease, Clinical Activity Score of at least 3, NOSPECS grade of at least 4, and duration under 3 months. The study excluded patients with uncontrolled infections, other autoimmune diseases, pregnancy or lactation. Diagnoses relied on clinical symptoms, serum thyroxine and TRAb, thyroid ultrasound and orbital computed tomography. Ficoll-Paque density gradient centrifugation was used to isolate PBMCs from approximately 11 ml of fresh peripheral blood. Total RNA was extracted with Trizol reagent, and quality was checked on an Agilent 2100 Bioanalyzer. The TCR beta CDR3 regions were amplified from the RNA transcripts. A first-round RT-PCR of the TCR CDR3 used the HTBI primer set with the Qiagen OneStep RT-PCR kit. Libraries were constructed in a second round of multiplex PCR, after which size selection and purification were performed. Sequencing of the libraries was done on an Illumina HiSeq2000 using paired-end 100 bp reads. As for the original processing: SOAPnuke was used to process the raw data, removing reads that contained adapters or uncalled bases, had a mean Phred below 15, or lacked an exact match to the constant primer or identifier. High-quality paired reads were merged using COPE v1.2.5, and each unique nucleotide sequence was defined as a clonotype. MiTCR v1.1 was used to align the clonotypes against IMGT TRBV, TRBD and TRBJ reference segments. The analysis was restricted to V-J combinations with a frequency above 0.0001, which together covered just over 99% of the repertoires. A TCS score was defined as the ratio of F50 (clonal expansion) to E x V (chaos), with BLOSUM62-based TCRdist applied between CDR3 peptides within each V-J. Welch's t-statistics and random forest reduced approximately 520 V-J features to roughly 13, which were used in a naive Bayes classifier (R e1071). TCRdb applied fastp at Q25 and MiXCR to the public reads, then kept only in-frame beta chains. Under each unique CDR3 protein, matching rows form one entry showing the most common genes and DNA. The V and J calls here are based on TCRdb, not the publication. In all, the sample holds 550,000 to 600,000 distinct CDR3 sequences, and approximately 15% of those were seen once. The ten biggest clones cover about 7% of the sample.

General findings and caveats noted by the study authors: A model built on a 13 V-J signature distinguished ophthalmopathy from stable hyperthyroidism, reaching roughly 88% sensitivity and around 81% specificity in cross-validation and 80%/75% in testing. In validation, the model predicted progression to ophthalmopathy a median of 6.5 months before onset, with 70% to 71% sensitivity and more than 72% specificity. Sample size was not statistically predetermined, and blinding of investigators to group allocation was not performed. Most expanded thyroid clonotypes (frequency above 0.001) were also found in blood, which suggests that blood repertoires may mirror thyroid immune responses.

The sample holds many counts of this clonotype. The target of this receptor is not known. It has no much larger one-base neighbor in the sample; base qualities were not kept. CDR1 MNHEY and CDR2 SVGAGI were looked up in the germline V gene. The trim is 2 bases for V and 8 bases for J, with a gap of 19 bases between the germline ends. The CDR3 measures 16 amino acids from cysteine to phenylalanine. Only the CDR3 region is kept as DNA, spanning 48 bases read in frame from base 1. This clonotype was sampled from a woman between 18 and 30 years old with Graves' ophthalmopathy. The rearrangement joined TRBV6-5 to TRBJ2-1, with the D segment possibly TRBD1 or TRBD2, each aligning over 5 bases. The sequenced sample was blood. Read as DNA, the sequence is TGTGCCAGCAGTTACGTGGGGGTGGGGGAAGACGATGAGCAGTTCTTC. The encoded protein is CASSYVGVGEDDEQFF.